This T cell receptor (beta chain) was observed in a study of shared clonotypes between healthy human individuals. The CDR3 has 14 residues. Germline V gene sequence: CDR1 SNHLY, CDR2 FYNNEI. The V gene end was trimmed by 6 bases and the J gene end by 5 bases; junction bases not matched to a gene: 7. Produced via immunoSEQ multiplex PCR; TCRdb's table is partial and in-frame only. Of fewer than 600,000 clones listed, roughly three quarters are singletons. This receptor was taken from a woman aged 35 to 49 in good health. Some clones in this sample may be carry-over from other donors' samples. The genes are TRBV2 and TRBJ2-3; 8 nucleotides agree with TRBD2. The sequencing sample was made of PBMCs. The CDR3 region is CASRTGLVGDTQYF. CDR3 DNA sequence: TGTGCCAGCAGGACGGGACTAGTAGGAGATACGCAGTATTTT.